Listed below are T cell receptor beta chains from one sample, sequenced in a study of shared clonotypes between healthy human individuals. The method was immunoSEQ multiplex PCR; TCRdb's version includes in-frame clones alone and lacks a portion of them. The sample consists of approximately 1,500,000 clones, around 97% of them appearing once. Sequencing input: naive CD4+ T cells sorted from blood. The source of these receptors is a man in his thirties or forties in good health. Both conserved end residues are part of each CDR3. A D gene is named only where the DNA matches it firmly. Not all rows give a size; the values are once, few, many and, for expanded clones, a class.

TRBD1 14 . TRBJ2-5 TRBV11-2 TGTGCCAGCAGCTTCCCCAGGGGGAGAGAGACCCAGTACTTC CASSFPRGRETQYF
TRBD2 15 . TRBJ2-1 TRBV10-3 TGTGCCATCAGTGAGTCACTAGCGAGAGGTTATGAGCAGTTCTTC CAISESLARGYEQFF
TRBD1 14 . TRBJ1-5 TRBV25-1 TGTGCCAGCAGGGAGACAGGGGTTAATCAGCCCCAGCATTTT CASRETGVNQPQHF
TRBD1 15 . TRBJ2-4 TRBV2 TGTGCCAGCATAAGAGGGGGCCCCACAAAAAACATTCAGTACTTC CASIRGGPTKNIQYF
. 14 . TRBJ2-7 TRBV7-2 TGTGCCAGCAGCCCAGTCAGGGGGGCCTACGAGCAGTACTTC CASSPVRGAYEQYF
. 18 . TRBJ1-3 TRBV4-1 TGCGCCAGCAACCAAGGCCCAACAGGGCAAAGCTCTGGAAACACCATATATTTT CASNQGPTGQSSGNTIYF
. 14 . TRBJ2-1 TRBV6-5 TGTGCCAGCAGTTACCTGAGCGGAGGCGATGAGCAGTTCTTC CASSYLSGGDEQFF
. 15 . TRBJ2-1 TRBV10-1 TGCGCCAGCAGTGCCCTAGGGGGTCTCTACAATGAGCAGTTCTTC CASSALGGLYNEQFF
. 13 . TRBJ2-1 TRBV7-9 TGTGCCAGCAGCTTGGTTGTTTACAATGAGCAGTTCTTC CASSLVVYNEQFF
. 14 . TRBJ1-5 TRBV7-2 TGTGCCAGCAGCTTAGGGGGACAAAACCAGCCCCAGCATTTT CASSLGGQNQPQHF
TRBD1 17 . TRBJ2-6 TRBV2 TGTGCCAGCAGTGAAGGGACAGGGAAGGCTGGGGCCAACGTCCTGACTTTC CASSEGTGKAGANVLTF
TRBD2 18 . TRBJ2-1 TRBV11-3 TGTGCCAGCAGCTCCGGACTAGCGGGATCAAGCTCCTACAATGAGCAGTTCTTC CASSSGLAGSSSYNEQFF
. 12 once TRBJ1-2 TRBV29-1 TGCAGCGTTGATAGTGGGGACTATGGCTACACCTTC CSVDSGDYGYTF
TRBD1 14 . TRBJ2-7 TRBV7-9 TGTGCCAGCAGCCCATTATGGGACAGGAACGAGCAGTACTTC CASSPLWDRNEQYF
. 14 . TRBJ1-1 TRBV7-2 TGTGCCAGCAGCTTAGGGGCTCGCGGCACTGAAGCTTTCTTT CASSLGARGTEAFF
. 12 . TRBJ2-3 TRBV19 TGTGCCAGTAGTGCGGTAGCAGATACGCAGTATTTT CASSAVADTQYF
. 12 . TRBJ2-7 TRBV6-5 TGTGCCAGCAGCTCGACTTCTTACGAGCAGTACTTC CASSSTSYEQYF
TRBD2 17 . TRBJ2-1 TRBV10-1 TGCGCCAGCAGTGAGTCGGGGACTAGCGGGGAAGACAATGAGCAGTTCTTC CASSESGTSGEDNEQFF
. 12 . TRBJ2-1 TRBV5-4 TGTGCCAGCAGCTGGACAGCGAATGAGCAGTTCTTC CASSWTANEQFF
. 14 . TRBJ1-1 TRBV28 TGTGCCAGCAGTTTAGGTGGGGACAAGGTGGTAACTTTCTTT CASSLGGDKVVTFF
. 12 . TRBJ2-3 TRBV5-1 TGCGCCAGCAGCTCTTCTACAGATACGCAGTATTTT CASSSSTDTQYF
. 15 . TRBJ1-5 TRBV28 TGTGCCAGCAGTTCTCAGGGTAGACGCAATCAGCCCCAGCATTTT CASSSQGRRNQPQHF
. 14 . TRBJ2-6 TRBV29-1 TGCAGCGTCGTCGGGTCAGCTGGGGCCAACGTCCTGACTTTC CSVVGSAGANVLTF
. 13 . TRBJ2-7 TRBV5-1 TGCGCCAGCAGCTGGACCTTAATGGACGAGCAGTACTTC CASSWTLMDEQYF
. 15 . TRBJ2-3 TRBV7-2 TGTGCCAGCAGGATTAGCGGTGGGCGCACAGATACGCAGTATTTT CASRISGGRTDTQYF
. 13 once TRBJ1-4 TRBV6-6 TGTGCCACCGCCCGGTGGTTCAGTTCTGAACTGTTTTTT CATARWFSSELFF
. 11 . TRBJ2-1 TRBV5-1 TGCGCCAGCAGCATTCCCAAAGAGCAGTTCTTC CASSIPKEQFF
TRBD2 12 once TRBJ2-7 TRBV19 TGTGCCAGTAGTCCGGGGGGTTACGAGCAGTACTTC CASSPGGYEQYF
. 14 . TRBJ1-2 TRBV6-5 TGTGCCAGCAGTTACAGGGGGGCGAACTATGGCTACACCTTC CASSYRGANYGYTF
. 14 . TRBJ2-2 TRBV21-1 TGTGCCAGCAGCAAAAGGTCGGTAACCGGGGAGCTGTTTTTT CASSKRSVTGELFF
. 14 . TRBJ1-1 TRBV2 TGTGCCAGCAGTGGAGTTGGGAGGAACACTGAAGCTTTCTTT CASSGVGRNTEAFF
. 14 . TRBJ1-1 TRBV5-6 TGTGCCAGCAGCTTGAGGCACCAGAACACTGAAGCTTTCTTT CASSLRHQNTEAFF
. 16 . TRBJ2-3 TRBV5-5 TGTGCCAGCAGCTACCAACAGACGGCTAACACAGATACGCAGTATTTT CASSYQQTANTDTQYF
. 18 . TRBJ2-3 TRBV7-9 TGTGCCAGCAGCTTCCCTAGCACTCCCTGGGATCGCACAGATACGCAGTATTTT CASSFPSTPWDRTDTQYF
TRBD1 12 once TRBJ1-4 TRBV28 TGTGCCAGCAGTTTGGGACAGTCAAAACTGTTTTTT CASSLGQSKLFF
TRBD1 18 . TRBJ1-5 TRBV19 TGTGCCAGTAGTAGTTTCGGACAGGGGTTCGGAAGAAATCAGCCCCAGCATTTT CASSSFGQGFGRNQPQHF
. 12 . TRBJ2-3 TRBV10-2 TGCGCCCCGTGCGGACGCACAGATACGCAGTATTTT CAPCGRTDTQYF
. 15 once TRBJ2-1 TRBV2 TGTGCCAGCAGTGAAGTTGTAGGTTCCTACAATGAGCAGTTCTTC CASSEVVGSYNEQFF
. 12 . TRBJ2-3 TRBV25-1 TGTGCCAGCAGTGGGAGTGGGTATACGCAGTATTTT CASSGSGYTQYF
TRBD1 12 . TRBJ1-2 TRBV5-8 TGTGCCAGCACGACAGGGAGCTATGGCTACACCTTC CASTTGSYGYTF
. 14 . TRBJ2-1 TRBV5-1 TGCGCCAGCAGTGGGGGAGTGGTTGGGAATGAGCAGTTCTTC CASSGGVVGNEQFF
TRBD1 13 . TRBJ2-7 TRBV6-1 TGTGCCAGCAGACAGGGGGAATACTACGAGCAGTACTTC CASRQGEYYEQYF
. 14 . TRBJ2-4 TRBV11-2 TGTGCCAGCAACCAAGTGCAGGGGAAAAACATTCAGTACTTC CASNQVQGKNIQYF
TRBD1 15 . TRBJ1-5 TRBV6-5 TGTGCCAGCAGCCAACAGGGGAGGAGCAATCAGCCCCAGCATTTT CASSQQGRSNQPQHF
. 11 once TRBJ2-7 TRBV2 TGTGCCAGCAGTGTGGTGTTCGAGCAGTACTTC CASSVVFEQYF
. 13 . TRBJ2-6 TRBV19 TGTGCCAGTAGTATGGGTGGGGCCAACGTCCTGACTTTC CASSMGGANVLTF
. 15 . TRBJ2-7 TRBV7-9 TGTGCCAGCACCCCCGAAATAGAGGGGTCCTACGAGCAGTACTTC CASTPEIEGSYEQYF
TRBD2 16 . TRBJ2-1 TRBV7-9 TGTGCCAGCAGCCCGTTACCGGGACTAGCGGAAAATGAGCAGTTCTTC CASSPLPGLAENEQFF
. 14 . TRBJ2-1 TRBV19 TGTGCCAGTAGCTTGACAGTGATCTACAATGAGCAGTTCTTC CASSLTVIYNEQFF
TRBD1 15 . TRBJ2-1 TRBV6-5 TGTGCCAGCAGACGCACAGGGGGCGCCTACAATGAGCAGTTCTTC CASRRTGGAYNEQFF
. 15 . TRBJ1-3 TRBV7-6 TGTGCCAGCAGCGCCGCGCGGGGTACTGGAAACACCATATATTTT CASSAARGTGNTIYF
. 15 . TRBJ1-1 TRBV6-5 TGTGCCAGCAGTTACTCGACGGGCAAGAACACTGAAGCTTTCTTT CASSYSTGKNTEAFF
. 13 . TRBJ2-5 TRBV6-5 TGTGTCAGCAGTCGGTGGGCAAGAGAGACCCAGTACTTC CVSSRWARETQYF
TRBD1 13 . TRBJ2-7 TRBV6-1 TGTGCCAGCAGAGGGACAGGGGCCTCCGAGCAGTACTTC CASRGTGASEQYF
. 13 . TRBJ2-5 TRBV2 TGTGCCAGAAAGGACAGACAACAAGAGACCCAGTACTTC CARKDRQQETQYF
. 16 . TRBJ1-3 TRBV25-1 TGTGCCAGCAGTGAATTAGGCGGGGTTGCTGGAAACACCATATATTTT CASSELGGVAGNTIYF
. 11 . TRBJ2-3 TRBV2 TGTGCCAGCAGTTACACAGATACGCAGTATTTT CASSYTDTQYF